The rows below give T cell receptor beta chains drawn from one sample of a study of cytomegalovirus exposure and HLA in healthy donors. The table came from immunoSEQ multiplex PCR; TCRdb's copy has only in-frame clones and leaves some out. The sample carries more than 200,000 clones, around 79% recorded once. The sequenced material came from PBMCs. Every receptor here comes from a girl aged 2-10 years in good health and CMV-seronegative. CDR3s include the opening cysteine and the closing phenylalanine or tryptophan. Each record gives: clone size, J gene, D gene, V gene, CDR3 protein, CDR3 DNA. A D gene is named only where the DNA matches it firmly. Only some rows state a clone size, as once, few, many or a class for expanded clones.

>.|TRBJ2-1|.|TRBV29-1
CSVGIGGLADEQFF
TGCAGCGTGGGGATAGGAGGGCTAGCAGATGAGCAGTTCTTC
>once|TRBJ1-4|.|TRBV12-5
CASGSISTGEKLFF
TGTGCTAGTGGTTCCATTTCCACAGGTGAAAAACTGTTTTTT
>.|TRBJ2-3|.|TRBV5-4
CASSLPSAAPRVTDTQYF
TGTGCCAGCAGCCTACCGTCGGCGGCCCCACGGGTCACAGATACGCAGTATTTT
>.|TRBJ1-5|.|TRBV5-1
CASSLGGSYSNQPQHF
TGCGCCAGCAGCTTGGGGGGCAGTTATAGCAATCAGCCCCAGCATTTT
>.|TRBJ1-2|TRBD1|TRBV6-1
CASIPGQVNYGYTF
TGTGCCAGCATCCCAGGACAGGTTAACTATGGCTACACCTTC
>.|TRBJ2-2|TRBD2|TRBV15
CATSRGLAGVSAGELFF
TGTGCCACCAGCAGAGGACTAGCGGGAGTATCGGCCGGGGAGCTGTTTTTT
>.|TRBJ1-2|.|TRBV12-5
CASDIERGRYGYTF
TGTGCTAGTGATATAGAAAGGGGAAGATATGGCTACACCTTC
>.|TRBJ2-1|TRBD2|TRBV7-3
CASSLTTSGSYNEQFF
TGTGCCAGCAGCTTAACGACTAGCGGGTCATACAATGAGCAGTTCTTC
>.|TRBJ1-1|.|TRBV30
CAWSGTVKAFF
TGTGCCTGGAGCGGTACAGTAAAAGCTTTCTTT
>few|TRBJ2-6|TRBD1|TRBV5-6
CASSFGGQGARGANVLTF
TGCGCCAGCAGCTTTGGCGGACAGGGGGCGCGTGGGGCCAACGTCCTGACTTTC
>.|TRBJ1-1|.|TRBV27
CASSFYGNTEAFF
TGTGCCAGCAGTTTCTACGGGAACACTGAAGCTTTCTTT
>.|TRBJ2-7|TRBD1|TRBV11-2
CASSNLLGQVPYEQYF
TGTGCCAGCAGCAACCTTTTGGGACAGGTCCCCTACGAGCAGTACTTC
>.|TRBJ2-7|.|TRBV27
CASSLGPSWLEQYF
TGTGCCAGCAGTTTAGGCCCCTCGTGGCTCGAGCAGTACTTC
>.|TRBJ2-7|.|TRBV6-1
CASSDRGLKPEQYF
TGTGCCAGCAGTGACCGAGGACTGAAGCCCGAGCAGTACTTC
>.|TRBJ1-1|.|TRBV2
CASSDGGTEAFF
TGTGCCAGCAGTGATGGGGGGACTGAAGCTTTCTTT
>.|TRBJ2-7|TRBD1|TRBV12-5
CASGLGTGRIEQYF
TGTGCTAGTGGTTTGGGGACAGGGCGCATCGAGCAGTACTTC
>once|TRBJ2-3|.|TRBV6-5
CASSYRPRDTQYF
TGTGCCAGCAGTTACAGACCGAGGGATACGCAGTATTTT
>.|TRBJ2-1|.|TRBV5-6
CASSLAPIAYNEQFF
TGTGCCAGCAGCTTGGCTCCGATAGCCTACAATGAGCAGTTCTTC
>few|TRBJ1-2|TRBD1|TRBV6-7
CASSYSRQGGPYGYTF
TGTGCCAGCAGTTACTCGAGACAGGGTGGGCCCTATGGCTACACCTTC
>.|TRBJ1-6|.|TRBV7-2
CASSLGRGGWGNSPLHF
TGTGCCAGCAGCTTAGGGCGGGGAGGTTGGGGAAATTCACCCCTCCACTTT
>.|TRBJ1-2|TRBD1|TRBV11-2
CASSSFGTGFDGYTF
TGTGCCAGCAGCTCGTTCGGGACAGGGTTCGATGGCTACACCTTC
>once|TRBJ2-5|TRBD2|TRBV14
CASSRSGVETQYF
TGTGCCAGCAGCCGTAGCGGGGTAGAGACCCAGTACTTC
>.|TRBJ2-7|.|TRBV25-1
CATTGGSGKRYEQYF
TGTGCCACCACCGGTGGTAGCGGTAAAAGATACGAGCAGTACTTC
>.|TRBJ1-2|TRBD1|TRBV2
CASSEGDSEGRAF
TGTGCCAGCAGTGAAGGGGACAGTGAGGGTCGGGCTTTC
>.|TRBJ1-2|.|TRBV27
CASKIPGTNYGYTF
TGTGCCAGCAAGATTCCGGGTACTAACTATGGCTACACCTTC
>once|TRBJ2-1|TRBD2|TRBV9
CASSVGLARNNEQFF
TGTGCCAGCAGCGTGGGACTAGCTCGGAACAATGAGCAGTTCTTC
>.|TRBJ1-3|TRBD1|TRBV5-6
CASSFGLGQGDGIGNTIYF
TGTGCCAGCAGCTTTGGATTGGGACAGGGCGACGGAATAGGAAACACCATATATTTT
>.|TRBJ2-7|.|TRBV7-9
CSSSPASYEQYF
TGTTCCAGCAGCCCAGCGTCCTACGAGCAGTACTTC
>.|TRBJ1-1|.|TRBV19
CASSIDRGTEAFF
TGTGCCAGTAGTATAGACAGGGGCACTGAAGCTTTCTTT
>.|TRBJ2-3|.|TRBV10-1
CASSSYEGRDTQYF
TGCGCCAGCAGTAGCTATGAAGGGAGAGATACGCAGTATTTT
>.|TRBJ2-7|.|TRBV18
CASSPRRAWRPYRSECYEQYF
TGTGCCAGCTCACCACGTCGGGCCTGGAGACCCTACAGGTCGGAATGTTACGAGCAGTACTTC
>.|TRBJ1-2|TRBD1|TRBV5-4
CASSTGQGAVAYGYTF
TGTGCCAGCAGCACCGGACAGGGAGCGGTGGCCTATGGCTACACCTTC
>.|TRBJ1-1|.|TRBV5-1
CASSLDLGVEAFF
TGCGCCAGCAGCTTGGACCTAGGAGTTGAAGCTTTCTTT
>once|TRBJ2-2|TRBD2|TRBV7-2
CASSSHRGLAGVHGELFF
TGTGCCAGCAGCTCCCACAGGGGACTAGCGGGAGTTCACGGGGAGCTGTTTTTT
>.|TRBJ2-1|TRBD2|TRBV27
CASSLIAGVAHNEQFF
TGTGCCAGCAGCTTAATAGCGGGAGTGGCCCACAATGAGCAGTTCTTC
>.|TRBJ1-4|.|TRBV6-1
CASTRRRSTNEKLFF
TGTGCCAGCACCAGGCGACGGTCAACTAATGAAAAACTGTTTTTT
>.|TRBJ2-5|TRBD2|TRBV7-9
CASSPRTNGGAETQYF
TGTGCCAGCAGCCCGAGGACTAACGGGGGGGCGGAGACCCAGTACTTC
>.|TRBJ2-5|TRBD2|TRBV2
CASSAASGVETQYF
TGTGCCAGCAGTGCGGCTAGCGGGGTAGAGACCCAGTACTTC
>.|TRBJ2-1|TRBD1|TRBV5-5
CASTPLMGQRNNEQFF
TGTGCCAGCACCCCGTTGATGGGACAGAGAAACAATGAGCAGTTCTTC
>few|TRBJ1-5|TRBD1|TRBV6-5
CASRDRDQPQHF
TGTGCCAGCAGGGACAGGGATCAGCCCCAGCATTTT
>.|TRBJ1-1|.|TRBV19
CASSIDWSGGENTEAFF
TGTGCCAGTAGTATAGATTGGTCGGGGGGGGAGAACACTGAAGCTTTCTTT
>.|TRBJ2-3|.|TRBV29-1
CSVGSYTDTQYF
TGCAGCGTTGGTAGTTACACAGATACGCAGTATTTT